A single sample gave rise to the 7 T cell receptor beta chains below, sequenced in a study of cytomegalovirus exposure and HLA in healthy donors. The PCR had 60 Vbeta and 13 Jbeta primers. Method: immunoSEQ multiplex PCR; TCRdb's copy keeps in-frame clones and lacks some. In the table there are 150,000 to 200,000 clones, 84% of which are singletons. The material sequenced was PBMCs. These receptors came from a boy between 10 and 17 years old in good health and CMV-seronegative.

This chain joins TRBV30 and TRBJ2-5; D possibly corresponds to TRBD1 (6 bases). The germline V gene encodes CDR1 GTSNPN and CDR2 SVGIG (reference sequence). The ends were cut back, 3 bases at V and 2 bases at J, with 16 bases in the middle. The CDR3 runs 15 residues. The chain's CDR3 is CAWRQGLVPQETQYF. CDR3 nucleotide sequence: TGTGCCTGGAGACAGGGCCTAGTCCCGCAAGAGACCCAGTACTTC.

This clone appeared once. This chain uses TRBV4-3 with TRBJ2-7; 9 bases match TRBD2. V gave up 0 bases and J gave up 2 bases; unmatched junction bases: 8. There are 17 residues in the CDR3. CDR1 LGHNA and CDR2 YSLEER come from the germline V gene. Here the CDR3 reads CASSQEFAGGVTYEQYF. The CDR3 bases are TGCGCCAGCAGCCAAGAATTTGCGGGGGGGGTAACCTACGAGCAGTACTTC.

This clone was recorded once. V and J are TRBV30 and TRBJ2-2, with a possible D match to TRBD2 (7 bases). V was shortened by 5 bases and J by 4 bases, with 14 bases between the two germline ends. Germline CDR1 and CDR2: GTSNPN and SVGIG (reference sequence). CDR3 length: 14 residues. CDR3 nucleotide sequence: TGTGCCTGGGATGTGGGGGGGCTCACCGGGGAGCTGTTTTTT. It specifies CAWDVGGLTGELFF.

The gene calls are TRBV27 and TRBJ1-3; 7 bases are shared with TRBD1. Trimming cost V 6 bases and J 1 base; bases outside gene matches: 12. Per the germline V gene, CDR1 is MNHEY and CDR2 is SMNVEV (reference sequence). The CDR3 covers 17 residues. CDR3 protein: CASRLLGTDESGNTIYF. The DNA for the CDR3 is TGTGCCAGCAGGCTGCTCGGGACAGATGAATCTGGAAACACCATATATTTT.

The rearrangement joins TRBV7-9 to TRBJ2-1, with TRBD2 matching over 10 bases. The CDR3 runs to 16 residues. The germline V gene encodes CDR1 SEHNR and CDR2 FQNEAQ (reference sequence). J lost 4 bases, V lost 4 bases, and 7 bases had no gene match. Here the CDR3 DNA reads TGTGCCAGCAGCTCCGTAGCGGGGGGACCTTACAATGAGCAGTTCTTC. Translation gives CASSSVAGGPYNEQFF.

The chain uses TRBV6-5 and TRBJ1-2, with TRBD1 as a possible D gene (5 bases). Germline-derived CDR1 and CDR2 are MNHEY and SVGAGI. The CDR3 length is 15 residues. Trimming pared 6 bases from V and 8 bases from J, leaving 22 bases between. The CDR3 is CASSPVQQAPRGYTF. In nucleotides, the CDR3 is TGTGCCAGCAGCCCGGTCCAACAGGCCCCAAGAGGCTACACCTTC.

The genes are TRBV29-1 and TRBJ2-5, with TRBD2 identical over 9 bases. The CDR3 loop spans 14 amino acids. From germline, CDR1 is SQVTM and CDR2 ANQGSEA. Trimming cost V 4 bases and J 1 base; bases outside gene matches: 4. This CDR3 reads CSVGGRVLQETQYF. CDR3 in DNA: TGCAGCGTTGGCGGGAGGGTCCTCCAAGAGACCCAGTACTTC.